One T cell receptor beta chain is described in this entry. This table comes from immunoSEQ multiplex PCR, and its TCRdb copy is limited to in-frame clones, with some not included. The listing records some 190,000 clones. The CDR3 has 19 amino acids. The V gene end was trimmed by 1 base and the J gene end by 1 base; junction bases not matched to a gene: 14. Per germline, CDR1 SGHAT and CDR2 FQNNGV. The data are from a study of control samples from healthy donors and cancer patients. This rearrangement joins TRBV11-2 to TRBJ1-1, with 8 nucleotides matching TRBD1. The sequenced sample was blood. This clonotype was sampled from a young woman in good health. The CDR3 DNA follows: TGTGCCAGCAGCTTAGCCGGGACAGGAAAACCTCCTGGGAACACTGAAGCTTTCTTT. Its protein product is CASSLAGTGKPPGNTEAFF.